This passage covers 27 T cell receptor beta chains from one sample sequenced in a study of metastatic and nonmetastatic thyroid tumors. Patients had received no treatment of any kind before thyroid surgery. TCRdb recomputed clones from the PCR reads via MiXCR. Of under 60,000 clones in the sample, roughly a fifth were seen once. The sample comprised blood. These receptors all stem from a male donor with papillary thyroid cancer or a benign thyroid nodule (not recorded which). Some clones in this sample may be carry-over from other donors' samples.

The chain employs TRBV11-2 and TRBJ1-1, with 7 nucleotides matching TRBD1. From germline, CDR1 is SGHAT and CDR2 FQNNGV. The CDR3 has 13 amino acids. The junction had 3 bases not matched to a gene; V was cut back by 5 bases and J by 3 bases. The CDR3 here is CASSKGQYTEAFF. For the CDR3, the DNA is TGTGCCAGCAGCAAGGGACAGTACACTGAAGCTTTCTTT. The full variable domain, completed using reference TRBV11-2 and TRBJ1-1, is EAGVAQSPRYKIIEKRQSVAFWCNPISGHATLYWYQQILGQGPKLLIQFQNNGVVDDSQLPKDRFSAERLKGVDSTLKIQPAKLEDSAVYLCASSKGQYTEAFFGQGTRLTVV.

In DNA, the CDR3 is TGTGCCAGCAGCTCTTACTCAGACAGCTCTGGAAACACCATATATTTT. It translates to CASSSYSDSSGNTIYF. The chain has TRBV11-3 and TRBJ1-3, with D possibly TRBD1 on 5 matching bases. The germline V gene encodes CDR1 SGHNT and CDR2 YENEEA. V lost 4 bases to trimming and J lost 0 bases, with 13 bases between them. The CDR3 contains 16 residues.

This clone has at least ten counts. The chain employs TRBV12-3 or TRBV12-4 and TRBJ2-1; possible D gene TRBD1, 6 bases. The CDR3 totals 14 residues. Deletions cut 3 bases from V and 0 bases from J, with 6 bases between. CDR3 DNA: TGTGCCAGCAGTTTGGACAGCTCCTACAATGAGCAGTTCTTC. Protein sequence: CASSLDSSYNEQFF.

This clone was observed many times. J is TRBJ2-2 and V is TRBV24-1; D is uncertain. The CDR3 has 15 residues. V dropped 4 bases and J dropped 5 bases, with 13 bases sitting between them. Looked up from germline, CDR1 is KGHDR and CDR2 is SFDVKD. CDR3: CATSDPGLDTGELFF. The CDR3 region has the DNA TGTGCCACCAGTGACCCCGGCTTAGATACCGGGGAGCTGTTTTTT.

Concerning this clone: One end of the junction does not line up with germline, which may come from a read error. This chain connects TRBV11-1 to TRBJ2-1, with D maybe TRBD1 (5 bases). The germline CDR1 and CDR2 sequences are SGHAT and FQDESV (reference sequence). The CDR3 is 15 residues long. The CDR3 region has the DNA TGTGCCAGCAGCTTAGGGGTGGACACCTATAATGAGCAGTTCTTC. It specifies CASSLGVDTYNEQFF.

The J gene is TRBJ2-1, the V gene TRBV7-3, with 8 bases that match TRBD2. CDR3 length: 16 amino acids. The ends lost 3 bases at V and 0 bases at J; junction bases unmatched: 4. The germline V gene encodes CDR1 SGHTA and CDR2 FQGTGA. DNA of the CDR3: TGTGCCAGCAGCTTGACGGGAGGGCACTCCTACAATGAGCAGTTCTTC. Its protein product is CASSLTGGHSYNEQFF.

This clone was seen many times. The V gene is TRBV24-1, the J gene TRBJ1-2, with unresolved D. Germline V gene data show CDR1 as KGHDR and CDR2 as SFDVKD. This CDR3 has 14 amino acids. The ends were cut back, 2 bases at V and 4 bases at J, with 10 bases in the middle. The CDR3, as DNA: TGTGCCACCAGTGATTCGGGCCACACCTATGGCTACACCTTC. Its translation is CATSDSGHTYGYTF.

This chain uses TRBV4-2 with TRBJ2-7; a weak D match, TRBD1 (5 bases). There are 14 residues in the CDR3. Looked up from germline, CDR1 is LGHNA and CDR2 is YNFKEQ. Between the trimmed V and J ends, which lost 0 bases and 6 bases, there was a span of 12 bases. The CDR3 region has the DNA TGTGCCAGCAGCCAAGATAGGGGTAGCACCGAGCAGTACTTC. It is translated as CASSQDRGSTEQYF.

The rearrangement uses TRBV19 and TRBJ1-1, with a tentative D call TRBD1 (5 bases). V was cut by 4 bases and J by 1 base, with 10 bases left in between. The CDR3 is made up of 14 amino acids. Germline loops: CDR1 LNHDA, CDR2 SQIVND (reference sequence). The CDR3 protein is CASSKGTENTEAFF. The CDR3 nucleotides read TGTGCCAGTAGTAAAGGGACGGAGAACACTGAAGCTTTCTTT.

This clone has just a few counts. Here the CDR3 reads CASSISTGYPDTQYF. CDR3 DNA sequence: TGTGCCAGCAGTATCTCGACAGGCTACCCAGATACGCAGTATTTT. The chain couples TRBV6-5 to TRBJ2-3; D perhaps matches TRBD1 (6 bases). V shed 5 bases and J shed 4 bases, with 16 bases lying between them. Germline values: CDR1 MNHEY, CDR2 SVGAGI. There are 15 residues in the CDR3.

This clone was detected ten times or more. The chain recombines TRBV13 with TRBJ2-5, with D possibly TRBD1 on 5 matching bases. This CDR3 has 13 residues. Germline CDR1 PRHDT, CDR2 FYEKMQ (reference sequence). V was trimmed by 2 bases and J by 2 bases, leaving 6 bases between them. CDR3 sequence reads: CASSLRQQETQYF. DNA for the CDR3: TGTGCCAGCAGCTTACGACAGCAAGAGACCCAGTACTTC.

This clone was recorded at least ten times. The chain has TRBV25-1 and TRBJ1-1; tentative D call: TRBD1 (5 bases). The CDR3 runs 13 residues. The V end lost 4 bases, the J end lost 3 bases, and 9 bases lay between the germline ends. Germline V gene lookup returns CDR1 MGHDK and CDR2 SYGVNS. The CDR3 loop is CASSARADTEAFF. CDR3 in DNA: TGTGCCAGCAGTGCCAGGGCGGACACTGAAGCTTTCTTT.

The V call is TRBV18, the J call TRBJ2-7; 8 nucleotides line up with TRBD1. The germline V gene encodes CDR1 KGHSH and CDR2 LQKENI. The V segment lost 0 bases and the J segment 3 bases; nucleotides outside the gene matches: 4. The length of the CDR3 is 15 residues. The CDR3 is CASSPPTGQGYEQYF. CDR3 coding DNA: TGTGCCAGCTCACCACCCACCGGACAGGGCTACGAGCAGTACTTC.

The genes are TRBV11-2 and TRBJ2-7; 10 nucleotides line up with TRBD1. V dropped 2 bases and J dropped 1; count of bases not matched to a gene: 8. Looked up from germline, CDR1 is SGHAT and CDR2 is FQNNGV. CDR3 length equals 17 residues. The CDR3 reads CASSLRGGTGVSYEQYF. CDR3 bases: TGTGCCAGCAGCTTAAGGGGTGGGACAGGGGTGTCCTACGAGCAGTACTTC. Full variable domain (remainder filled in from reference TRBV11-2 and TRBJ2-7): EAGVAQSPRYKIIEKRQSVAFWCNPISGHATLYWYQQILGQGPKLLIQFQNNGVVDDSQLPKDRFSAERLKGVDSTLKIQPAKLEDSAVYLCASSLRGGTGVSYEQYFGPGTRLTVT.

There are a few counts of this clone. The chain recombines TRBV27 with TRBJ1-1, with TRBD1 matching 7 bases. The CDR3 has 15 residues. Unmatched junction bases numbered 8, after V lost 7 bases and J lost 0 bases. CDR1 is MNHEY, CDR2 SMNVEV, per germline (reference sequence). The CDR3, as DNA: TGTGCCAGCAAACTGACAGGGAGCATGAACACTGAAGCTTTCTTT. Encoded protein: CASKLTGSMNTEAFF.

The chain recombines TRBV7-8 with TRBJ2-7; D may be TRBD2 (5 bases). This CDR3 spans 14 amino acids. Germline lookup yields CDR1 SGHVS and CDR2 FQNEAQ. V lost 4 bases and J lost 1, with 11 bases in between. CDR3 coding DNA: TGTGCCAGCAGCTCACCGACGGGATCCTACGAGCAGTACTTC. Translation: CASSSPTGSYEQYF.

The chain recombines TRBV4-1 with TRBJ2-7, with D possibly being TRBD1 (6 bases). This CDR3 is built from 16 residues. Trimming stripped 1 base from V and 3 bases from J, with 16 bases between. The V gene's germline CDR1 is MGHRA and CDR2 YSYEKL. The CDR3 loop is CASSQVAEGVGYEQYF. The CDR3 nucleotides read TGCGCCAGCAGCCAAGTGGCAGAGGGGGTTGGCTACGAGCAGTACTTC.

This clone was seen at least ten times. The chain uses TRBV4-2 and TRBJ1-2, with TRBD1 as a possible D gene (5 bases). The length of the CDR3 is 16 residues. Trimming left V 2 bases short and J 3 bases short, with 16 bases between. Germline CDR1 reads LGHNA; CDR2 reads YNFKEQ. The chain's CDR3 is CASSQILGREDYGYTF. DNA of the CDR3: TGTGCCAGCAGCCAAATCTTAGGCAGGGAGGACTATGGCTACACCTTC.

The chain uses TRBV6-5 and TRBJ2-7; a weak D match, TRBD1 (5 bases). This CDR3 has 14 amino acids. Germline assignment: CDR1 MNHEY and CDR2 SVGAGI. V gave up 0 bases and J gave up 0 bases, with 6 bases separating them. The CDR3 sequence: CASSYSDNSYEQYF. The DNA for the CDR3 is TGTGCCAGCAGTTACTCGGACAACTCCTACGAGCAGTACTTC.

In this sample, this clone turned up many times. A read error is possible here, since a much larger clone lies one base away. The chain carries TRBV5-8 and TRBJ2-6, with 7 bases lining up with TRBD1. This CDR3 has 18 residues. Germline V gives CDR1 SGHTS, CDR2 YDEGEE. CDR3 nucleotides: TGTGCCAACAGCCCGAGCTTGAAGAGGGGGCATGGGGCCAACGTCCTGACTTTC. Its translation is CANSPSLKRGHGANVLTF.

This clone was detected many times. V usage is TRBV7-9 and J usage is TRBJ1-1; D not certain. The CDR3 has 12 amino acids. V was trimmed by 8 bases and J by 4 bases, leaving 11 bases between them. The germline V gene has CDR1 SEHNR and CDR2 FQNEAQ (reference sequence). CDR3 sequence reads: CASHRLGTEAFF. The CDR3 bases are TGTGCCAGCCACCGTCTGGGCACTGAAGCTTTCTTT.

On this clone itself: One end of the junction varies from germline; a read error may be responsible. J is TRBJ1-1 and V is TRBV5-4; 9 bases are shared with TRBD1. The CDR3 is made up of 15 amino acids. Germline CDR1 is SGHNT and CDR2 is YYREEE (reference sequence). The CDR3 loop is CASSLDDRGDTGAFF. DNA for the CDR3: TGTGCCAGCAGCTTGGACGACAGGGGGGACACTGGAGCTTTCTTT.

This clone was counted at least ten times. This chain connects TRBV9 to TRBJ1-4; D is unresolved. V lost 0 bases, J lost 6 bases, and 12 bases lay in between. CDR3 size: 15 residues. Germline V gene data show CDR1 as SGDLS and CDR2 as YYNGEE. In nucleotides, the CDR3 is TGTGCCAGCAGCGTAGGCATAGTTCGACATGAAAAACTGTTTTTT. This translates into CASSVGIVRHEKLFF.

This clone was observed a handful of times. It may be a read error: a sequence one base away is much more abundant. The chain recombines TRBV12-3 or TRBV12-4 with TRBJ1-3; no clear D gene. This CDR3 region has 15 residues. The V gene lost 3 bases and the J gene lost 0 bases, with 9 bases spanning the gap. The CDR3 bases are TGTGCCAGCAGTTTTAGCGGCAGCTCTGGAAACACCATATATTTT. It encodes CASSFSGSSGNTIYF.

To note about this clone: Compared with germline, one end of the junction differs, possibly owing to a read error. The chain joins TRBV7-9 to TRBJ2-2, with TRBD1 matching 8 bases. CDR3 size: 15 residues. From germline, CDR1 is SEHNR and CDR2 FQNEAQ (reference sequence). Written as DNA, the CDR3 is TGTGCCAGCAGACCGGGACAGGCATACACCAGGGAGCTGTTTTTT. Translated, it gives CASRPGQAYTRELFF. The full variable domain, in which reference TRBV7-9 and TRBJ2-2 provide the parts outside the CDR3, is DTGVSQNPRHKITKRGQNVTFRCDPISEHNRLYWYRQTLGQGPEFLTYFQNEAQLEKSRLLSDRFSAERPKGSFSTLEIQRTEQGDSAMYLCASRPGQAYTRELFFGEGSRLTVL.

As concerns this clone: This may be a read error: a much more frequent sequence differs by one nucleotide. The chain has TRBV12-3 or TRBV12-4 and TRBJ2-2, with TRBD2 matching 12 bases. The CDR3 covers 16 residues. The trim removed 5 bases at V and 9 bases at J, leaving 10 bases unmatched. The CDR3 loop reads CASSPGLAGGKRELFF. In nucleotides, the CDR3 is TGTGCCAGCAGTCCCGGGCTAGCGGGGGGGAAGCGGGAGCTGTTTTTT.

This clone has just one count. This sequence joins TRBV5-1 and TRBJ2-2; D gene unclear. This CDR3 spans 13 amino acids. V was clipped by 0 bases and J by 5 bases, with 5 bases between them. From germline, CDR1 is SGHRS and CDR2 YFSETQ. The chain's CDR3 is CASSLAVTGELFF. The DNA for the CDR3 is TGCGCCAGCAGCTTGGCAGTTACCGGGGAGCTGTTTTTT.